These T cell receptor beta chains were read from a single sample in a study of blood T cells in healthy people across ages. One entry per CDR3 protein, called by TCRdb with MiXCR from the 5' RACE reads. Here the sample spans around 990,000 distinct CDR3 sequences, under 30% being singletons. This sample was also put to use in a study of T cells of mothers and their children.

The sequencing input was blood. The receptors were gathered from a girl aged 2 to 9 in good health. Each CDR3 is given with its conserved first and last residue. A D gene is named only where the DNA matches it firmly. Expanded clones are given a class, and other clones once, few, many or no size at all.

CDR3aa | CDR3nt | v_gene | d_gene | j_gene | abundance
CASRTTSGAHGTQYF | TGTGCCAGCAGGACGACTAGCGGGGCCCACGGGACCCAGTACTTC | TRBV12-3/TRBV12-4 | TRBD2 | TRBJ2-5 | NA
CSAYGTAKNIQYF | TGCAGTGCTTACGGGACCGCCAAAAACATTCAGTACTTC | TRBV20-1 | NA | TRBJ2-4 | few
CASSEVARGYEQYF | TGTGCCAGCAGTGAAGTGGCCCGGGGGTACGAGCAGTACTTC | TRBV6-1 | NA | TRBJ2-7 | few
CASRGASRSYNEQFF | TGTGCCAGCAGAGGGGCGAGCCGCTCCTACAATGAGCAGTTCTTC | TRBV2 | NA | TRBJ2-1 | NA
CAISESRLGHGIEQFF | TGTGCCATCAGTGAGTCCCGACTAGGACATGGCATTGAGCAGTTCTTC | TRBV10-3 | NA | TRBJ2-1 | few
CASSGQSAYTEAFF | TGTGCCAGCAGTGGACAATCGGCATACACTGAAGCTTTCTTT | TRBV12-3/TRBV12-4 | NA | TRBJ1-1 | NA
CASREGGYETQYF | TGTGCCAGCAGGGAGGGGGGGTACGAGACCCAGTACTTC | TRBV25-1 | NA | TRBJ2-5 | few
CSVVVREQYF | TGCAGCGTTGTGGTAAGAGAGCAGTACTTC | TRBV29-1 | NA | TRBJ2-5 | few
CASEWDSNTGELFF | TGTGCCAGCGAATGGGACAGCAACACCGGGGAGCTGTTTTTT | TRBV2 | TRBD1 | TRBJ2-2 | few
CASSYSITERIYEQYF | TGTGCCAGCAGTTACTCGATCACAGAGCGGATCTACGAGCAGTACTTC | TRBV6-2/TRBV6-3 | NA | TRBJ2-7 | NA
CASSADGTSTNEKLFF | TGCGCCAGCAGCGCCGACGGGACGTCTACTAATGAAAAACTGTTTTTT | TRBV5-1 | NA | TRBJ1-4 | few
CASSVVGTGELFF | TGTGCCAGCAGCGTAGTAGGCACCGGGGAGCTGTTTTTT | TRBV9 | NA | TRBJ2-2 | few
CASITLSGGANYGYTF | TGTGCCAGCATCACTTTATCTGGGGGGGCCAACTATGGCTACACCTTC | TRBV7-9 | NA | TRBJ1-2 | few
CASSDPGSGTGELFF | TGTGCCAGCAGTGATCCGGGGTCGGGGACCGGGGAGCTGTTTTTT | TRBV2 | NA | TRBJ2-2 | many
CASSVAWKGNTIYF | TGTGCCAGCAGTGTGGCGTGGAAAGGGAACACCATATATTTT | TRBV12-3/TRBV12-4 | NA | TRBJ1-3 | few
CASSFMAGGADTQYF | TGTGCCAGCAGTTTCATGGCGGGGGGCGCAGATACGCAGTATTTT | TRBV12-3/TRBV12-4 | TRBD2 | TRBJ2-3 | NA
CASNSLFGSGISYNEQFF | TGTGCCAGCAACAGCCTCTTTGGAAGCGGCATATCATACAATGAGCAGTTCTTC | TRBV28 | NA | TRBJ2-1 | few
CSASRLAGVSNEQFF | TGCAGCGCTAGTAGACTAGCGGGAGTTTCCAATGAGCAGTTCTTC | TRBV20-1 | TRBD2 | TRBJ2-1 | few
CSARAQGASVEKLFF | TGCAGTGCTAGGGCACAGGGGGCGAGCGTTGAAAAACTGTTTTTT | TRBV20-1 | TRBD1 | TRBJ1-4 | NA
CASRIVSAPTNYGYTF | TGCGCCAGCCGAATCGTATCGGCGCCAACTAACTATGGCTACACCTTC | TRBV5-1 | NA | TRBJ1-2 | NA
CASSLQGNYSPLHF | TGTGCCAGCAGCTTACAGGGTAATTATTCACCCCTCCACTTT | TRBV13 | NA | TRBJ1-6 | NA
CSALAGVEQYF | TGCAGTGCCCTAGCGGGGGTTGAGCAGTACTTC | TRBV20-1 | TRBD2 | TRBJ2-7 | few
CSVEFSRKKTEAFF | TGCAGCGTTGAATTCTCCAGGAAAAAAACTGAAGCTTTCTTT | TRBV29-1 | NA | TRBJ1-1 | few
CSAHDGLGLAGARATYEQYF | TGCAGTGCCCATGACGGGCTTGGACTAGCGGGAGCCCGAGCCACCTACGAGCAGTACTTC | TRBV20-1 | TRBD2 | TRBJ2-7 | NA
CASSVGGPLPEAFF | TGTGCCAGCAGTGTAGGGGGACCTCTTCCTGAAGCTTTCTTT | TRBV6-1 | NA | TRBJ1-1 | few
CAWMGSYNEQFF | TGTGCCTGGATGGGTTCCTACAATGAGCAGTTCTTC | TRBV7-9 | NA | TRBJ2-1 | NA
CASSQRPDTIYF | TGCGCCAGCAGCCAACGCCCGGACACCATATATTTT | TRBV4-3 | NA | TRBJ1-3 | NA
CASSDSVDSTDTQYF | TGCGCCAGCAGTGACTCGGTGGATAGCACAGATACGCAGTATTTT | TRBV10-2 | NA | TRBJ2-3 | few
CASRPNRDRGRGNYGYTF | TGTGCCAGCAGACCTAACCGGGACAGGGGGCGCGGGAACTATGGCTACACCTTC | TRBV12-3/TRBV12-4 | TRBD1 | TRBJ1-2 | NA
CASSLGLAGSSYEQYF | TGTGCCAGCAGTCTCGGGTTAGCGGGAAGCTCCTACGAGCAGTACTTC | TRBV28 | TRBD2 | TRBJ2-7 | many
CASSYSGSGGFQETQYF | TGTGCCAGCAGCTATTCGGGGAGCGGGGGTTTCCAAGAGACCCAGTACTTC | TRBV5-6 | TRBD2 | TRBJ2-5 | NA